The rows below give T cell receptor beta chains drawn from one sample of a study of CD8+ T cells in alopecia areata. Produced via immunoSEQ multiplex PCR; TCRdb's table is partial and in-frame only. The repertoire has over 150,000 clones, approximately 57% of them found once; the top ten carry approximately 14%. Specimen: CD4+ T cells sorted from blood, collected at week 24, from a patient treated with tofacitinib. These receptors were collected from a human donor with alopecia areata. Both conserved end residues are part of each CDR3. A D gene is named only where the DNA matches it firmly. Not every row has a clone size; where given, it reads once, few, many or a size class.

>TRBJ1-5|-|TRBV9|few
TGTGCCAGCAGCGTAGCAGGGAATCAGCCCCAGCATTTT
CASSVAGNQPQHF
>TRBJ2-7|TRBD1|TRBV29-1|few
TGCAGCGTTCAGGGGGCCTACGAGCAGTACTTC
CSVQGAYEQYF
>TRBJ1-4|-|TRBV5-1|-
TGCGCCAGCAGTGTCGAAGGGGGTAATGAAAAACTGTTTTTT
CASSVEGGNEKLFF
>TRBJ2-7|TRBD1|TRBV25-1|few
TGTGCCAGCAGTGAACCAGGGGGCTACGAGCAGTACTTC
CASSEPGGYEQYF
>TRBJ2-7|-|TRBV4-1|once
TGCGCCAGCAGCCAACCTACAGCACATATTCCCTACGAGCAGTACTTC
CASSQPTAHIPYEQYF
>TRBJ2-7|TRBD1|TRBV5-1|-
TGCGCCAGCAGACAGGGACAGCAAACCTACGAGCAGTACTTC
CASRQGQQTYEQYF
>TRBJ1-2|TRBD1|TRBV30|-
TGTGCCTGGATCTCATCCAGGGGGCAGGGCTACACCTTC
CAWISSRGQGYTF
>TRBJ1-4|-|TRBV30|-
TGTGCCTGGAGGGTGAAGGGGATGGTTGAAAAACTGTTTTTT
CAWRVKGMVEKLFF
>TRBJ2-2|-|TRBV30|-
TGTGCCTGGAGTACTTGGGGCAACGGGGAGCTGTTTTTT
CAWSTWGNGELFF
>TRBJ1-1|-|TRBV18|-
TGTGCCAGCTCACCATCGAGAGACACTGAAGCTTTCTTT
CASSPSRDTEAFF
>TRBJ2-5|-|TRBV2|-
TGTGCCAGCAGTCCTGACAGGGACTTTAAGACCCAGTACTTC
CASSPDRDFKTQYF
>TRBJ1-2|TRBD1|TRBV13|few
TGTGCCAGCAGCCGACAGGGGCTGGGAGGCTACACCTTC
CASSRQGLGGYTF
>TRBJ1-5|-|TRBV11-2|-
TGTGCCAGCAGCTTTAGTGGCGGCAATCAGCCCCAGCATTTT
CASSFSGGNQPQHF
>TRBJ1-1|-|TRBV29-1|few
TGCAGCGTTGAAGAGTACGGAGCTTTCTTT
CSVEEYGAFF
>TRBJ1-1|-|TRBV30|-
TGTGCCTGGAGTGTACAGGATGAAGCTTTCTTT
CAWSVQDEAFF
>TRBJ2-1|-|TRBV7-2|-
TGTGCCAGCAGCTTACCCCACAATGAGCAGTTCTTC
CASSLPHNEQFF
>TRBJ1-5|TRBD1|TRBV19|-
TGTGCCAGTAGTGACACAGGGGGCGGCAATCAGCCCCAGCATTTT
CASSDTGGGNQPQHF
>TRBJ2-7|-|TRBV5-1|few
TGCGCCAGCAGCCCGGGGGACCCCCAGGTCCGAGAGCAGTACTTC
CASSPGDPQVREQYF
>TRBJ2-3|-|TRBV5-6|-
TGTGCCAGCAGCTCCCCACGGGTCACAGATACGCAGTATTTT
CASSSPRVTDTQYF
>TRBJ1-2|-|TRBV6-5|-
TGTGCCAGCAGCTACAGGGAGGGCGGCTACACCTTC
CASSYREGGYTF
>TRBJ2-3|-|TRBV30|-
TGTGCCTGGAGTCGGCTTTCAGGCGGCACAGATACGCAGTATTTT
CAWSRLSGGTDTQYF
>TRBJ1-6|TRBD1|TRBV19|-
TGTGCCAGTAGTAGGAGACCGGGACAGGGGAATTCACCCCTCCACTTT
CASSRRPGQGNSPLHF
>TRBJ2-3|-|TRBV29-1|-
TGCAGCGTCCTTGAGGGGGGCGCCCGCACAGATACGCAGTATTTT
CSVLEGGARTDTQYF
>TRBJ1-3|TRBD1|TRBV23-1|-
TGCGCCAGCAGTCATAGGGACAGGGAATATGGAAACACCATATATTTT
CASSHRDREYGNTIYF
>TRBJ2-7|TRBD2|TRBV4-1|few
TGCGCCAGCAGCCAAGATCAGGGAGGGCGATACGAGCAGTACTTC
CASSQDQGGRYEQYF
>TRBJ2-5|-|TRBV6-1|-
TGTGCCAGCAGTGACAGGACCATAGGGACCCAGTACTTC
CASSDRTIGTQYF
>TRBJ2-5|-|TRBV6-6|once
TGTGCCAGCAGCCCCCAAAGTGGCAGCGGTGAGACCCAGTACTTC
CASSPQSGSGETQYF
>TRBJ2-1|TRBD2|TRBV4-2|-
TGTGCCAGCAGACTAGCGGATAGGGAAGAGCAGTTCTTC
CASRLADREEQFF
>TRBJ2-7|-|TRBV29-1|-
TGCAGCGTTGTGCTCAGGCCGAGCTACGAGCAGTACTTC
CSVVLRPSYEQYF
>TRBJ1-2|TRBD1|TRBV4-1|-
TGCGCCAGCAGCCAAGACAGGGGGCCGGCTACGGGCTACACCTTC
CASSQDRGPATGYTF
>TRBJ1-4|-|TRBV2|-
TGTGCCAGCCGTTACAGGGTAAAGGGGGAAAAACTGTTTTTT
CASRYRVKGEKLFF
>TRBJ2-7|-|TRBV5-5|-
TGTGCCAGCAGCTTGGCCTTAGTCGAGCAGTACTTC
CASSLALVEQYF
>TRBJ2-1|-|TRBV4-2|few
TGTGCCAGCAGCCAAGACAACTGGGGTACCTACAATGAGCAGTTCTTC
CASSQDNWGTYNEQFF
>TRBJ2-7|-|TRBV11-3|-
TGTGCCAGCAGCTTAGCAGGTAGCAACGAGCAGTACTTC
CASSLAGSNEQYF
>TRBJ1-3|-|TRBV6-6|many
TGTGCCAGCAGCCCAGACAGACGCTCTGGAAACACCATATATTTT
CASSPDRRSGNTIYF
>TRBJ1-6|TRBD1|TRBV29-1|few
TGCAGCCCCGGGACAGGGAATTCACCCCTCCACTTT
CSPGTGNSPLHF